The sequence of this T cell receptor beta chain was determined in a study of post-analysis software for immune sequencing data. About the study: As for disease course, relapsing-remitting, secondary progressive and progressive-relapsing multiple sclerosis were all included. Points from the study as a whole: Five or six TRBV segments were more frequent in patients than controls; TRBV5-6, TRBV5-1 and TRBV20-1 belonged to this group. Controls' normalized Chao1 diversity significantly exceeded that of multiple sclerosis patients. Analysis by F measure revealed that same-batch samples clustered strongly together.

cDNA libraries of TCR beta carried unique molecular identifiers. TCRdb analysed the PCR reads with MiXCR anew, one entry per CDR3 protein. The table includes over 150,000 distinct CDR3 sequences, 36% detected once. This clonotype was found many times. Antigen unknown. Per germline, CDR1 SGHVS and CDR2 FQNEAQ. The CDR3 runs 16 residues. The trim removed 5 bases at V and 2 bases at J, leaving 8 bases unmatched. J is TRBJ2-3 and V is TRBV7-8, with 9 bases lining up with TRBD2. The TCR comes from a girl between 10 and 17 years old with multiple sclerosis. The source was blood, collected after autologous hematopoietic stem cell transplantation. The CDR3 coding sequence is TGTGCCAGCAGCCCCCAGACTAGCGGATACACAGATACGCAGTATTTT. Amino acids: CASSPQTSGYTDTQYF.